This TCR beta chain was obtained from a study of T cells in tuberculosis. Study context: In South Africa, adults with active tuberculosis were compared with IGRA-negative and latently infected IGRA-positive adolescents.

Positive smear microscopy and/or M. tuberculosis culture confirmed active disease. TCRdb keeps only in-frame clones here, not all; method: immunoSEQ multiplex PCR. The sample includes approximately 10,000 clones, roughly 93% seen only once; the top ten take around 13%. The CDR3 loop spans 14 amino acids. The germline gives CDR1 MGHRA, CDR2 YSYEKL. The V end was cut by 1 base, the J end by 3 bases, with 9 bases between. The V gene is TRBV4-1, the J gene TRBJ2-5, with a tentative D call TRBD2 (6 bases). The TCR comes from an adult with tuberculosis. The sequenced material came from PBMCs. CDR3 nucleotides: TGCGCCAGCAGCCAAGTTGGAGGGAAAGAGACCCAGTACTTC. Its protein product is CASSQVGGKETQYF.